This T cell receptor beta chain was identified during a study of OX40 agonist ivuxolimab in advanced cancers. Generated by immunoSEQ multiplex PCR, the TCRdb table keeps only in-frame clones and is missing some. The sample includes about 64,000 clones, approximately 90% of them seen just once. Germline trimming cut 2 bases from V and 5 bases from J; bases unmatched to any gene: 6. CDR3 length equals 15 residues. The V gene's germline CDR1 is ENHRY and CDR2 SYGVKD. Findings and caveats of the study: Partial responders at 0.1-3.0 mg/kg showed near-lowest clonal expansion.

As concerns this clone: No antigen is known for it.

The sample in question was CD4+ or CD8+ T cells sorted from blood, obtained in a trial of the OX40 agonist ivuxolimab. The V call is TRBV10-3, the J call TRBJ2-7; 10 bases are shared with TRBD1. The clonotype originates from an adult with an advanced solid tumor such as melanoma, head and neck, liver or kidney cancer. CDR3 bases: TGTGCCATCAGTGAGGGACAGGGGGTAAATCACGAGCAGTACTTC. Translation gives CAISEGQGVNHEQYF.